A single sample gave rise to the 22 T cell receptor beta chains below, sequenced in a study of OX40 agonist ivuxolimab in advanced cancers. Profiled with immunoSEQ multiplex PCR; TCRdb holds only in-frame clones, not every one. This sample has about 48,000 clones, with about nine tenths found just once. The source material was CD4+ or CD8+ T cells sorted from blood, sampled in a trial of the OX40 agonist ivuxolimab. These receptor sequences come from an adult with an advanced solid tumor such as melanoma, head and neck, liver or kidney cancer.

This CDR3 is CASSFMDHDGYTF. The DNA for the CDR3 is TGTGCCAGCAGCTTCATGGATCACGATGGCTACACCTTC. This sequence joins TRBV7-9 and TRBJ1-2, with D uncertain. The V gene's germline CDR1 is SEHNR and CDR2 FQNEAQ (reference sequence). CDR3 length: 13 amino acids. Between the trimmed V and J ends, which lost 3 bases and 6 bases, there was a span of 11 bases.

The CDR3 region is CASSFSETQYF. Written as DNA, the CDR3 is TGTGCCAGCAGCTTTTCGGAGACCCAGTACTTC. The gene calls are TRBV5-6 and TRBJ2-5; D remains ambiguous. This CDR3 spans 11 amino acids. Germline loops: CDR1 SGHDT, CDR2 YYEEEE. V was clipped by 2 bases and J by 5 bases, with 4 bases between them.

CDR3 region: CASSLAGPYEQYV. The CDR3 DNA follows: TGTGCCAGCAGCTTAGCGGGGCCCTACGAGCAGTACGTC. The V gene is TRBV7-9, the J gene TRBJ2-7; TRBD1 is a possible D gene (5 bases). Germline V gene sequence: CDR1 SEHNR, CDR2 FQNEAQ (reference sequence). This CDR3 comprises 13 residues. The ends were cut back, 0 bases at V and 2 bases at J, with 5 bases in the middle.

This chain connects TRBV6-5 to TRBJ2-6; D gene unclear. This CDR3 has 14 residues. The germline V and J ends were trimmed by 2 bases and 2 bases, with 4 bases remaining between them. Germline V gene sequence: CDR1 MNHEY, CDR2 SVGAGI. CDR3 in DNA: TGTGCCAGCAGTTACGGAGCTGGGGCCAACGTCCTGACTTTC. Translation gives CASSYGAGANVLTF.

This chain connects TRBV19 to TRBJ1-5, with no clear D. The CDR3 length is 13 residues. From germline, CDR1 is LNHDA and CDR2 SQIVND (reference sequence). Between the trimmed V and J ends, which lost 8 bases and 6 bases, there was a span of 14 bases. The CDR3 region has the DNA TGTGCCAGTCAGACGCGCGCCGGTCAGCCCCAGCATTTT. Residues: CASQTRAGQPQHF. The full variable domain, in which reference TRBV19 and TRBJ1-5 provide the parts outside the CDR3, is DGGITQSPKYLFRKEGQNVTLSCEQNLNHDAMYWYRQDPGQGLRLIYYSQIVNDFQKGDIAEGYSVSREKKESFPLTVTSAQKNPTAFYLCASQTRAGQPQHFGDGTRLSIL.

V is TRBV10-1 and J is TRBJ1-5, with 7 bases matching TRBD1. The V and J ends lost 3 bases and 11 bases, in that order; junction bases with no gene match: 10. The CDR3 consists of 14 residues. Looked up from germline, CDR1 is WNHNN and CDR2 is SYGVQD (reference sequence). Written as DNA, the CDR3 is TGCGCCAGCAGTGATACAGGGGCCCCCACAGCCCAGCATTTT. This encodes CASSDTGAPTAQHF.

J is TRBJ1-2 and V is TRBV2; 8 bases align to TRBD1. V shed 4 bases, J shed 5 bases, and the junction held 3 bases outside the gene matches. The CDR3 totals 13 residues. Germline V lookup: CDR1 SNHLY, CDR2 FYNNEI. The CDR3 spells CASSARTGYGYTF. CDR3 DNA: TGTGCCAGCAGTGCCCGGACAGGGTATGGCTACACCTTC.

The rearrangement uses TRBV19 and TRBJ1-2; possibly TRBD1 for D (5 bases). CDR1 LNHDA and CDR2 SQIVND come from the germline V gene (reference sequence). V was pared by 7 bases and J by 8 bases, with 17 bases between. The CDR3 runs to 13 residues. The CDR3: CASTPDGAWGYTF. CDR3 in DNA: TGTGCCAGTACCCCAGACGGGGCTTGGGGCTACACCTTC.

About this clone: The germline gene is not matched at one end of the junction; a read error may be the cause. The genes are TRBV7-7 and TRBJ2-7, with D maybe TRBD1 (5 bases). Germline V gene lookup returns CDR1 SSHAT and CDR2 FNYEAQ (reference sequence). The CDR3 has 15 amino acids. The DNA of the CDR3 is TGTGCTAGCAGCTTATCACAGGACCTCTCCTACGAGCAGTACTTC. Translation: CASSLSQDLSYEQYF.

Note on this clone: This CDR3 is also generated by other DNA sequences in the sample. The chain joins TRBV2 to TRBJ1-1; no definite D call. V lost 6 bases, J lost 0 bases, and 5 bases lay in between. CDR3 length: 12 amino acids. Germline loops: CDR1 SNHLY, CDR2 FYNNEI. This CDR3 is CASRPMNTEAFF. The CDR3 region has the DNA TGTGCCAGCAGACCCATGAACACTGAAGCTTTCTTT.

This chain connects TRBV6-6 to TRBJ2-2; 7 bases map to TRBD1. CDR1 MNHNY and CDR2 SVGAGI come from the germline V gene (reference sequence). The trim removed 0 bases at V and 8 bases at J, leaving 3 bases unmatched. There are 14 residues in the CDR3. In nucleotides, the CDR3 is TGTGCCAGCAGTTACTCCCAGGGGGAAGGGGAGCTGTTTTTT. Its translation is CASSYSQGEGELFF.

The sample holds one count of this clone. At one of its ends the junction is not consistent with the germline gene, which may arise from a read error. The J gene is TRBJ2-1, the V gene TRBV2; 10 nucleotides line up with TRBD2. Germline V lookup: CDR1 SNHLY, CDR2 FYNNEI. This CDR3 comprises 16 residues. CDR3 in amino acids: CAGSEGGGTSVNEQFF. The CDR3 DNA follows: TGTGCCGGCAGTGAGGGTGGAGGGACTAGCGTGAATGAGCAGTTCTTC.

The chain joins TRBV7-6 to TRBJ2-3; 8 nucleotides align to TRBD2. The V gene's germline CDR1 is SGHVS and CDR2 FNYEAQ. The CDR3 sequence is 16 residues long. After removal of 1 base from V and 1 base from J, the junction contained 4 bases not matched to a gene. This chain's CDR3 is CASSLDGGGRTDTQYF. CDR3 DNA sequence: TGTGCCAGCAGCTTAGATGGCGGGGGGCGCACAGATACGCAGTATTTT.

V and J are TRBV7-8 and TRBJ2-7; TRBD1 matches at 8 bases. CDR3 length: 13 amino acids. Losses at the gene ends were 6 bases for V and 3 bases for J; bases not matched to a gene: 4. CDR1 and CDR2 (germline): SGHVS, FQNEAQ. CDR3 nucleotides: TGTGCCAGCAGTTCTACAGGGGGCTACGAGCAGTACGTC. Translating gives CASSSTGGYEQYV.

V is TRBV7-9 and J is TRBJ2-1; 10 bases map to TRBD1. Trimming removed 6 bases from V and 5 bases from J; junction bases left unmatched: 7. The CDR3 is made up of 15 amino acids. Germline loops: CDR1 SEHNR, CDR2 FQNEAQ (reference sequence). CDR3 DNA sequence: TGTGCCAGCAGGACCGGGACAGGGGCCCACAATGAGCAGTTCTTC. Its protein product is CASRTGTGAHNEQFF. Full variable domain (missing parts from reference TRBV7-9 and TRBJ2-1): DTGVSQNPRHKITKRGQNVTFRCDPISEHNRLYWYRQTLGQGPEFLTYFQNEAQLEKSRLLSDRFSAERPKGSFSTLEIQRTEQGDSAMYLCASRTGTGAHNEQFFGPGTRLTVL.

The chain carries TRBV9 and TRBJ1-2; the D is unclear. CDR1 is SGDLS, CDR2 YYNGEE, per germline. V was cut by 3 bases and J by 0 bases, with 12 bases left in between. The CDR3 is 15 amino acids. The CDR3 loop is CASSASLGANYGYTF. The DNA of the CDR3 is TGTGCCAGCAGCGCCTCCCTGGGAGCTAACTATGGCTACACCTTC.

The chain employs TRBV30 and TRBJ2-7; 7 positions agree with TRBD2. J was trimmed by 6 bases and V by 0 bases; bases with no gene match: 5. Per the germline V gene, CDR1 is GTSNPN and CDR2 is SVGIG (reference sequence). This CDR3 has 13 residues. CDR3 loop: CAWSVGTGGEQYF. Here the CDR3 DNA reads TGTGCCTGGAGTGTAGGGACGGGGGGCGAGCAGTACTTC.

This sequence joins TRBV6-5 and TRBJ2-7; 9 bases agree with TRBD1. This CDR3 spans 15 amino acids. Germline CDR1 is MNHEY and CDR2 is SVGAGI. V shed 1 base and J 3 bases; nucleotides not matched to a gene: 4. The CDR3 nucleotides are TGTGCCAGCAGTTACTTGGGGACAGGGCACTACGAGCAGTACTTC. It encodes CASSYLGTGHYEQYF.

The genes are TRBV5-4 and TRBJ1-1; weak D call: TRBD1 (5 bases). This CDR3 spans 14 amino acids. V lost 4 bases and J lost 8, with 18 bases in between. Germline CDR1 and CDR2: SGHNT and YYREEE (reference sequence). In DNA form, the CDR3 reads TGTGCCAGCAGCCAAGGCTTTGACAGTTGGGAAGCTTTCTTT. This translates into CASSQGFDSWEAFF.

The V and J genes are TRBV27 and TRBJ2-3; TRBD2 aligns across 12 bases. The germline V gene encodes CDR1 MNHEY and CDR2 SMNVEV (reference sequence). V dropped 8 bases and J dropped 2; count of bases not matched to a gene: 5. This CDR3 region has 15 residues. The CDR3 nucleotides read TGTGCCAGCGCTCGACTAGCGGGGGCCACAGATACGCAGTATTTT. Residues: CASARLAGATDTQYF.

The chain recombines TRBV2 with TRBJ2-3; 9 bases line up with TRBD2. Germline assignment: CDR1 SNHLY and CDR2 FYNNEI. The ends lost 1 base at V and 2 bases at J; junction bases unmatched: 7. This CDR3 is built from 17 residues. DNA of the CDR3: TGTGCCAGCAGTGAAGGGGTTAGCGGGGGCGCCACAGATACGCAGTATTTT. This codes for CASSEGVSGGATDTQYF.

This chain connects TRBV7-2 to TRBJ2-5; 9 nucleotides align to TRBD2. The CDR3 sequence is 15 residues long. The germline gives CDR1 SGHTA, CDR2 FQGNSA. Unmatched junction bases numbered 6, after V lost 5 bases and J lost 2 bases. The CDR3 nucleotides are TGTGCCAGCAGCGTGACTAGCGGTTCACAAGAGACCCAGTACTTC. Its translation: CASSVTSGSQETQYF.